This T cell receptor (beta chain) was recorded in a study of blood T cell repertoires in COVID-19. Study overall: Donors in the United States, Italy and Spain gave samples during acute or convalescent COVID-19.

Per the original methods: Estimates of nucleated cell counts were drawn from the amplification of reference gene primers. The assay was immunoSEQ multiplex PCR, and TCRdb's table has in-frame clones only and misses some. The DNA gave D and trimming, while V, J and clone size come from that table. The data show 350,000 to 450,000 clones, with 90% to 95% seen just once and roughly 0.9% held by the top ten. This CDR3 spans 12 amino acids. In germline, CDR1 is SQVTM, CDR2 ANQGSEA. Exposed participants encountered a COVID-19 case during the 2 weeks preceding study entry. This clone was seen only once. Sequenced material: PBMCs or T cells enriched from blood (not recorded which). The clonotype comes from a woman aged 40 to 50 who had been exposed to COVID-19. The V and J genes are TRBV29-1 and TRBJ1-2, with 7 nucleotides matching TRBD1. The CDR3 nucleotides read TGCACGGTAACAGGGGTTGGCTATGGCTACACCTTC. This gives the protein CTVTGVGYGYTF.